Sequencing of this TCR beta chain was carried out in a study of T cell changes during pregnancy in multiple sclerosis (dated by TCRdb to between 2018 and 2020). Background on the whole study: The study looked at changes in the T cell repertoire across pregnancy in women with multiple sclerosis.

Preparation of the library involved the immunoSEQ multiplex PCR assay. TCRdb took this table from immuneACCESS and kept in-frame rearrangements with V and J called. Such tables lack part of the clones; where checked against another copy, unresolved V genes explain under half of the gap, and the rest is unexplained. The sample yields about 34,000 clones; roughly 89% were counted once. The ten most abundant clones make up 3.5% to 4% of the sample. About this clone: Its cognate antigen has yet to be identified. Base qualities were left out, and no much larger clone turns up one base away.

Spanning cysteine to phenylalanine, the CDR3 consists of 15 amino acids. Of the read, only the CDR3 DNA is kept; its 45 bases are in frame from base 1. Trimming removed 3 bases from V and 7 bases from J, leaving 16 bases between the germline ends. From a lookup of the germline V gene (reference sequence), CDR1 and CDR2 are LNHDA and SQIVND. This sequence originates from a female donor with multiple sclerosis, enrolled in a pregnancy study. Sample: CD8+ T cells from peripheral blood mononuclear cells, taken in the third trimester of pregnancy. In this chain, TRBV19 is recombined with TRBJ1-5, with a tentative D gene TRBD1 over 6 matching bases. CDR3 loop: CASSIIRDNPQPQHF. Here is the DNA: TGTGCCAGTAGTATTATCCGGGACAATCCCCAGCCCCAGCATTTT.